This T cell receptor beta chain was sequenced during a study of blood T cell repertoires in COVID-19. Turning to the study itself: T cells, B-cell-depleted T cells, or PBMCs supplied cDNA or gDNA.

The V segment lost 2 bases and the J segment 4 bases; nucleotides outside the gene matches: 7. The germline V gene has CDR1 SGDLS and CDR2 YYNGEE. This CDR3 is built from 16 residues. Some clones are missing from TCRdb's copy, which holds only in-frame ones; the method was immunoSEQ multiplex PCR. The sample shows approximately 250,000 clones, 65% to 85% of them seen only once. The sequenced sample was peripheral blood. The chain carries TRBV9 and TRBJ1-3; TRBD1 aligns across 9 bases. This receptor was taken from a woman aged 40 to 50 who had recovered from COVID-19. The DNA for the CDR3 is TGTGCCAGCAGCGTCTCGGGACAGGGAACCGGAAACACCATATATTTT. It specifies CASSVSGQGTGNTIYF.